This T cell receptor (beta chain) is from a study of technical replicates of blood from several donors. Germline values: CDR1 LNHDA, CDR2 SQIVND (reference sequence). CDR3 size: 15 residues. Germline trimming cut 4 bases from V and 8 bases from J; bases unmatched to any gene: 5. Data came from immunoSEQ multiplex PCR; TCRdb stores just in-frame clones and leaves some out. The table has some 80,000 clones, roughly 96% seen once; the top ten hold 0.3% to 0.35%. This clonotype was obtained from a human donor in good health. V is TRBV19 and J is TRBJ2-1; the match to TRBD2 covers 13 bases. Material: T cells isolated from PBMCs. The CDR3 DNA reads TGTGCCAGTAGTACGGGACTAGCGGGACCGGATGAGCAGTTCTTC. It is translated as CASSTGLAGPDEQFF.